The 29 T cell receptor beta chains listed next were all sequenced from one sample in a study of tumor-infiltrating lymphocytes in primary liver carcinoma. Reverse transcription of approximately 500 ng total RNA with a constant-region primer produced TCR beta cDNA. Slightly modified ARM-PCR served as the procedure for the TCR beta libraries. These libraries came from three rounds of nested multiplex PCR. In the first two PCR rounds, TRBV1-TRBV30 forward primers were paired with a C-beta reverse primer, and each round lasted approximately 9 cycles. From the multiplex PCR reads, TCRdb called clonotypes with MiXCR, one entry per CDR3 protein. The sample consists of approximately 88,000 distinct CDR3 sequences, about 73% of them appearing once. Extraction of RNA together with DNA used about 18-31 mg of unsorted bulk tissue. The material sequenced was tumor-adjacent normal liver tissue. These receptor sequences come from a man in his forties with primary liver carcinoma and hepatitis B virus infection.

Details on this clonotype: A single base separates this from a much larger clone, so it may be a read error. This chain uses TRBV6-1 with TRBJ1-5; D uncertain. With 2 bases removed from V and 0 bases from J, the gap between germline ends came to 11 bases. Germline assignment: CDR1 MNHNS and CDR2 SASEGT. The CDR3 has 16 amino acids. CDR3 loop: CASSELGSFSNQPQHF. As DNA, the CDR3 is TGTGCCAGCAGTGAATTGGGCAGCTTTAGCAATCAGCCCCAGCATTTT.

This clonotype was recorded many times. The rearrangement links TRBV10-3 to TRBJ1-2, with D possibly matching TRBD1 (5 bases). V lost 9 bases and J 7 bases, leaving 21 bases between the germline ends. The germline V gene encodes CDR1 ENHRY and CDR2 SYGVKD. The CDR3 contains 14 residues. DNA for the CDR3: TGTGCCATTACATCTTCTGGGACTTCTGCTGGCTACACCTTC. It codes for CAITSSGTSAGYTF.

This clonotype was counted only a few times. Given a much more abundant clone one base away, this may be a read error. CDR3 in DNA: TGCGCCAGCAACCAAGATTCAGAAGTCGGGGAGCTGTTTTTT. Protein product: CASNQDSEVGELFF. This rearrangement joins TRBV4-1 to TRBJ2-2, with D hard to call. The CDR3 totals 14 residues. Germline lookup yields CDR1 MGHRA and CDR2 YSYEKL.

In this sample, this clonotype turned up a few times. As the CDR3 is not closed by the conserved phenylalanine or tryptophan, this likely results from a read error. The J gene is TRBJ2-2, the V gene TRBV11-1; 7 positions match TRBD2. The CDR3 is made up of 13 amino acids. Germline V gives CDR1 SGHAT, CDR2 FQDESV (reference sequence). The CDR3 DNA reads TGTGCCAGCAGCTTACTAGCCGGCGGGGGGCTGTTTATT. It translates to CASSLLAGGGLFI.

J is TRBJ2-2 and V is TRBV5-1; possibly TRBD1 for D (5 bases). V was cut by 0 bases and J by 2 bases, with 14 bases left in between. Germline V gene lookup returns CDR1 SGHRS and CDR2 YFSETQ. The CDR3 has 17 amino acids. The CDR3 DNA follows: TGCGCCAGCAGCTTGGAACAGGCAGGGCGTAACACCGGGGAGCTGTTTTTT. Its translation: CASSLEQAGRNTGELFF.

This clonotype was seen a handful of times. The chain has TRBV7-9 and TRBJ2-1; tentative D call: TRBD1 (5 bases). The CDR3 is made up of 12 amino acids. Germline-derived CDR1 and CDR2 are SEHNR and FQNEAQ (reference sequence). Trimming took off 7 bases at V and 9 bases at J, with 13 bases between the two ends. The CDR3: CASNSQGGEQFF. CDR3 in DNA: TGTGCCAGCAACTCCCAGGGTGGTGAGCAGTTCTTC.

By share, this clonotype ranks as medium-sized (0.01 to 0.1%). This rearrangement joins TRBV11-1 to TRBJ2-3, with D possibly TRBD2 on 5 matching bases. This CDR3 spans 13 amino acids. The V end was cut by 5 bases, the J end by 6 bases, with 12 bases between. Germline CDR1 and CDR2: SGHAT and FQDESV (reference sequence). This CDR3 reads CASSGLVRDTQYF. CDR3 DNA: TGTGCCAGCAGCGGACTTGTAAGGGATACGCAGTATTTT.

On this clonotype itself: A much larger clone is a single base away; this may be a read error. The V gene is TRBV7-8, the J gene TRBJ2-3; D is perhaps TRBD1 (7 bases). The CDR3 is 14 amino acids. CDR1 is SGHVS and CDR2 is FQNEAQ in the germline V gene. The CDR3 DNA reads TGTACCAGCAGCTTAACCAGGGGGGCAGATACGCAGTATTTT. Protein sequence: CTSSLTRGADTQYF.

With regard to this clonotype: A clone one base away is much larger, so this may be a read error. It is likely a read error, because the conserved phenylalanine at the end of the CDR3 is missing. CDR3 in amino acids: CASSPTGGGSPLHI. The CDR3 nucleotides are TGTGCCAGCAGTCCGACAGGGGGGGGTTCACCCCTCCACATT. The gene calls are TRBV12-3 or TRBV12-4 and TRBJ1-6; the match to TRBD1 covers 9 bases. The CDR3 runs to 14 residues. The ends lost 5 bases at V and 9 bases at J; junction bases unmatched: 5.

A remark on this clonotype: This sequence may be a read error, since a much larger clone differs from it by one base. This sequence joins TRBV6-5 and TRBJ1-5; D not resolved. Germline V gene sequence: CDR1 MNHEY, CDR2 SVGAGI. Trimming stripped 9 bases from V and 7 bases from J, with 13 bases between. The CDR3 runs 12 residues. The chain's CDR3 is CARRTVGQPQHF. CDR3 in DNA: TGTGCCAGGAGGACGGTGGGACAGCCCCAGCATTTT.

A remark on this clonotype: This could be a read error, since a much larger clone is one nucleotide away. V gene TRBV6-1 combines with J gene TRBJ2-3, with a tentative D call TRBD2 (6 bases). CDR3 length equals 15 residues. V was trimmed by 8 bases and J by 5 bases, leaving 20 bases between them. Germline V lookup: CDR1 MNHNS, CDR2 SASEGT. The DNA for the CDR3 is TGTGCCAGCGGTTCGGGGGAGTTTAATCTAGATACGCAGTATTTT. The encoded protein is CASGSGEFNLDTQYF.

This clonotype was counted many times. The chain is built from TRBV4-2 and TRBJ1-1, with 9 bases aligning to TRBD1. Germline trimming cut 0 bases from V and 0 bases from J; bases unmatched to any gene: 5. In germline, CDR1 is LGHNA, CDR2 YNFKEQ. CDR3 size: 17 residues. The CDR3 protein is CASSQETRQGVNTEAFF. The DNA of the CDR3 is TGTGCCAGCAGCCAAGAAACCAGACAGGGGGTGAACACTGAAGCTTTCTTT.

The rearrangement links TRBV4-1 to TRBJ2-7; D may be TRBD1 (6 bases). V lost 4 bases and J lost 10, with 17 bases in between. Germline V gene lookup returns CDR1 MGHRA and CDR2 YSYEKL. The CDR3 consists of 13 residues. CDR3 sequence: CASSRVQGGEQYF. The CDR3 DNA sequence: TGCGCCAGCAGCCGTGTACAGGGCGGTGAACAGTACTTC.

V and J are TRBV25-1 and TRBJ2-1; 10 bases agree with TRBD1. This CDR3 has 16 residues. The V and J ends lost 2 bases and 4 bases, in that order; junction bases with no gene match: 5. Germline assignment: CDR1 MGHDK and CDR2 SYGVNS. The CDR3 reads CASSEGGQGTYNEQFF. The CDR3 nucleotides read TGTGCCAGCAGTGAAGGGGGACAGGGGACTTACAATGAGCAGTTCTTC.

For this clonotype: One end of the junction is discordant with germline, which a read error may explain. V is TRBV30 and J is TRBJ2-1; D is ambiguous. There are 12 residues in the CDR3. The germline V gene encodes CDR1 GTSNPN and CDR2 SVGIG (reference sequence). In DNA form, the CDR3 reads TGTGCCTGGAAGCTTGTGGGGATTGAGCGGTTCTTC. Translation: CAWKLVGIERFF.

This clonotype was counted a single time. One end of the junction does not line up with germline, which may come from a read error. V and J are TRBV28 and TRBJ1-6, with TRBD1 identical over 8 bases. CDR3 length: 15 amino acids. CDR1 is MDHEN, CDR2 SYDVKM, per germline. CDR3 coding DNA: TGTGCCGGCAGTTCAGGGGGCGAAGGAAATTCACCCCTTCACTTT. Translation gives CAGSSGGEGNSPLHF.

Of note for this clonotype: A read error may account for a junction end that differs from germline. The rearrangement uses TRBV6-6 and TRBJ1-3; D unresolved. Germline V gives CDR1 MNHNY, CDR2 SVGAGI (reference sequence). The length of the CDR3 is 13 residues. Written as DNA, the CDR3 is TGTGCCAGCAGGCCAGCCTCTGGAAACAGCATATATTTT. Its protein product is CASRPASGNSIYF.

Many counts were recorded for this clonotype. J is TRBJ2-2 and V is TRBV6-5; 11 bases map to TRBD2. The germline V gene encodes CDR1 MNHEY and CDR2 SVGAGI. The ends lost 6 bases at V and 5 bases at J; junction bases unmatched: 5. The CDR3 covers 15 residues. CDR3 in DNA: TGTGCCAGCAGCCAGACTAGCGGGATTACCGGGGAGCTGTTTTTT. Amino acids: CASSQTSGITGELFF.

Comment on this clonotype: A much larger clone differs by one base, so this may be a read error. The CDR3 ends on some other residue instead of the conserved phenylalanine or tryptophan, so this is likely a read error. This chain joins TRBV12-3 or TRBV12-4 and TRBJ2-1, with 9 bases aligning to TRBD2. This CDR3 has 15 residues. The ends lost 6 bases at V and 4 bases at J; junction bases unmatched: 7. CDR3 sequence (DNA): TGTGCCAGCAGAAAACTAGCGGGTGGGTACAATGAGCAGTTCTTA. Protein: CASRKLAGGYNEQFL.

The chain recombines TRBV29-1 with TRBJ2-2; D might be TRBD2 (6 bases). Germline V gene data show CDR1 as SQVTM and CDR2 as ANQGSEA. The V gene lost 2 bases and the J gene lost 2 bases, with 12 bases spanning the gap. The CDR3 sequence is 15 residues long. The CDR3 reads CSVELAIRNTGELFF. The CDR3 nucleotides are TGCAGCGTTGAACTAGCGATAAGAAACACCGGGGAGCTGTTTTTT.

Remarks on this clonotype: A read error is possible here, since a much larger clone lies one base away. The chain links TRBV13 to TRBJ2-3; D uncertain. The length of the CDR3 is 12 residues. V lost 2 bases to trimming and J lost 7 bases, with 7 bases between them. Germline-derived CDR1 and CDR2 are PRHDT and FYEKMQ (reference sequence). The CDR3 here is CASSLTAHTQYF. Here the CDR3 DNA reads TGTGCCAGCAGCTTAACGGCACATACGCAGTATTTT. Variable domain in full (rest from reference TRBV13 and TRBJ2-3): AAGVIQSPRHLIKEKRETATLKCYPIPRHDTVYWYQQGPGQDPQFLISFYEKMQSDKGSIPDRFSAQQFSDYHSELNMSSLELGDSALYFCASSLTAHTQYFGPGTRLTVL.

A remark on this clonotype: This could be a read error, since a much larger clone is one nucleotide away. The rearrangement joins TRBV5-4 to TRBJ1-1; D is undetermined. V was cut by 6 bases and J by 1 base, with 13 bases left in between. There are 14 residues in the CDR3. Per the germline V gene, CDR1 is SGHNT and CDR2 is YYREEE (reference sequence). CDR3 DNA sequence: TGTGCCAGCAACCTGGACGGGGAGAACACTGAAGCTTTCTTT. It is translated as CASNLDGENTEAFF.

A few counts support this clonotype. This sequence may be a read error, since a much larger clone differs from it by one base. V usage is TRBV6-1 and J usage is TRBJ2-2; 8 positions agree with TRBD2. This CDR3 is 15 amino acids long. Germline V gives CDR1 MNHNS, CDR2 SASEGT. V lost 7 bases, J lost 7 bases, and 11 bases stayed unmatched. The CDR3 region has the DNA TGTGCCAGCATTAGGGCGGGAGGCGCCATCGGGGAGCTGTTTTTT. Translating gives CASIRAGGAIGELFF.

This chain connects TRBV11-1 to TRBJ2-2, with 9 positions matching TRBD1. Germline V lookup: CDR1 SGHAT, CDR2 FQDESV (reference sequence). CDR3 size: 16 residues. CDR3 bases: TGTATCAGCAGCATACAAGGACAGGGGAAAACCAGGGAGCTGTTTTTT. Its protein product is CISSIQGQGKTRELFF.

The chain uses TRBV11-2 and TRBJ2-2; maybe TRBD2 (5 bases). Germline V gives CDR1 SGHAT, CDR2 FQNNGV. Trimming shortened V by 3 bases and J by 9 bases, and 23 bases separated the two germline ends. The CDR3 is 17 amino acids. CDR3 sequence: CASSLTLGERAFWELFF. CDR3 sequence (DNA): TGTGCCAGCAGCTTGACCCTAGGAGAGAGGGCCTTCTGGGAGCTGTTTTTT.

This clonotype was seen a single time. The chain carries TRBV6-6 and TRBJ2-5; 16 bases align to TRBD2. The CDR3 covers 14 residues. Trimming cost V 7 bases and J 7 bases; bases outside gene matches: 3. Germline V gene data show CDR1 as MNHNY and CDR2 as SVGAGI (reference sequence). CDR3 in DNA: TGTGCCAGCATTGGGACTAGCGGGAGGGGGACCCAGTACTTC. Residues: CASIGTSGRGTQYF.

In this sample, this clonotype turned up a few times. Being one base from a much bigger clone, this may be a read error. V usage is TRBV6-5 and J usage is TRBJ2-1, with 7 bases aligning to TRBD2. The CDR3 extends over 13 amino acids. The germline V gene encodes CDR1 MNHEY and CDR2 SVGAGI. The CDR3, as DNA: TGTGTCAGCAGGGAGCGAGCGGGAAGTGAGCAGTTCTTC. As protein: CVSRERAGSEQFF.

Turning to this clonotype: The junction shows a germline mismatch at one end, possibly a read error. The chain employs TRBV13 and TRBJ1-1; maybe TRBD1 (5 bases). CDR3 length: 16 residues. Per the germline V gene, CDR1 is PRHDT and CDR2 is FYEKMQ (reference sequence). The CDR3 DNA reads TGTGCCAGCAGCTGGCGGGGCGCGGGTATCGCCTCTGAAACTTTCTTT. Translation: CASSWRGAGIASETFF.

In this sample, this clonotype turned up a few times. The CDR3 does not close with the conserved phenylalanine or tryptophan, likely indicating a read error. The V and J genes are TRBV6-1 and TRBJ1-6; D remains ambiguous. V lost 3 bases to trimming and J lost 4 bases, with 4 bases between them. Germline CDR1 is MNHNS and CDR2 is SASEGT. This CDR3 is 13 amino acids long. This CDR3 is CASSETYNSPLHL. CDR3 sequence (DNA): TGTGCCAGCAGTGAGACATATAATTCACCCCTCCACCTT.